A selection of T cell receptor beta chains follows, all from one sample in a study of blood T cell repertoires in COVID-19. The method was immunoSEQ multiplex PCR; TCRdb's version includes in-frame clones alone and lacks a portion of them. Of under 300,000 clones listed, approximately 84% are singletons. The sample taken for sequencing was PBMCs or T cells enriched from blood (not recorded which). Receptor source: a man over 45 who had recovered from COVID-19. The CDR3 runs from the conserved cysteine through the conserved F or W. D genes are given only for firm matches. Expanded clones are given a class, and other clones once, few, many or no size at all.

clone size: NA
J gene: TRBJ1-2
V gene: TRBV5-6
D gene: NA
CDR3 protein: CASNTQGNYGYTF
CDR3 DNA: TGTGCCAGCAACACGCAGGGGAACTATGGCTACACCTTC

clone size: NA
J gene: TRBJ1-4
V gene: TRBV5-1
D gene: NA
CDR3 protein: CASSPIPGYNEKLFF
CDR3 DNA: TGCGCCAGCAGTCCCATACCCGGGTATAATGAAAAACTGTTTTTT

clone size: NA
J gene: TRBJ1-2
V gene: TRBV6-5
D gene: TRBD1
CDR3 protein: CASTPGQGLGGYTF
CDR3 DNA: TGTGCCAGCACCCCAGGACAGGGCTTAGGCGGCTACACCTTC

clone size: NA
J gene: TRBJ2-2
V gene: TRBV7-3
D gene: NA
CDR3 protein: CASSRVSGELFF
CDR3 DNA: TGTGCCAGCAGCCGGGTGTCCGGGGAGCTGTTTTTT

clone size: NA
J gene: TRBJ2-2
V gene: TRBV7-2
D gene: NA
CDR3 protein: CASIWGRTGELFF
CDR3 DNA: TGTGCCAGCATTTGGGGGCGCACCGGGGAGCTGTTTTTT

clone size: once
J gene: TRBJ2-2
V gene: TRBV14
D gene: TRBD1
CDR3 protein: CASSLRGGFPHRGKGGELFF
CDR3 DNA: TGTGCCAGCAGCCTTCGGGGCGGGTTTCCGCACAGGGGTAAGGGCGGGGAGCTGTTTTTT

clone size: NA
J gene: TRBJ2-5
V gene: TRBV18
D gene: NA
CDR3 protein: CASSPPGLQETQYF
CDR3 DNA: TGTGCCAGCTCACCGCCGGGACTTCAAGAGACCCAGTACTTC

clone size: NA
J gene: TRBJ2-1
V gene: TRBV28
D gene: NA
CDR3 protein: CASTGGGGNNEQFF
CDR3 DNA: TGTGCCAGCACTGGGGGAGGGGGGAACAATGAGCAGTTCTTC

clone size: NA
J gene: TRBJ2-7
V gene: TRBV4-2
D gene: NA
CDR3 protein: CASSQFARYYEQYF
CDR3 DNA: TGTGCCAGCAGCCAATTCGCCAGGTACTACGAGCAGTACTTC

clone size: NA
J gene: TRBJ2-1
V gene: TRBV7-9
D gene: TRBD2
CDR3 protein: CASSSGTSGYNEQFF
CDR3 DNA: TGTGCCAGCAGCTCCGGGACTAGCGGTTACAATGAGCAGTTCTTC

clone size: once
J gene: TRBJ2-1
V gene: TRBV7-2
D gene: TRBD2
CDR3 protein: CASSTQAGVHNEQFF
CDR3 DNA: TGTGCCAGCAGCACCCAAGCGGGGGTCCACAATGAGCAGTTCTTC

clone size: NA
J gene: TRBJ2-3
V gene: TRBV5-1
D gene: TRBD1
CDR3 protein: CASSPGQGWADTQYF
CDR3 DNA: TGCGCCAGCAGCCCGGGACAGGGTTGGGCAGATACGCAGTATTTT

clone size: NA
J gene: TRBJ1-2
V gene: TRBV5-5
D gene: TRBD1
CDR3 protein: CASSRGTGNYGYTF
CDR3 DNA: TGTGCCAGCAGCCGGGGGACAGGGAACTATGGCTACACCTTC

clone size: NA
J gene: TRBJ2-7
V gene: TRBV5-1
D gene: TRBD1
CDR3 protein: CASSRLGTGISYEQYF
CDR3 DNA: TGCGCCAGCAGCCGTTTAGGGACAGGCATCTCCTACGAGCAGTACTTC

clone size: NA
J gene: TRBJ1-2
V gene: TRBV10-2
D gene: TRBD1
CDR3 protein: CASSASRQGLGDGYTF
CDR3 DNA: TGCGCCAGCAGTGCGTCTCGACAGGGTCTGGGTGATGGCTACACCTTC

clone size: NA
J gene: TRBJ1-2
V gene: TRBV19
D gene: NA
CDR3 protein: CATGRGGRSYGYTF
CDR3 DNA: TGTGCCACCGGGCGGGGGGGCAGAAGCTATGGCTACACCTTC

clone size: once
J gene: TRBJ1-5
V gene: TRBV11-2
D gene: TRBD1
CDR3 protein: CASSFAGGISNQPQHF
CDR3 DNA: TGTGCCAGCAGCTTTGCAGGGGGCATTAGTAATCAGCCCCAGCATTTT

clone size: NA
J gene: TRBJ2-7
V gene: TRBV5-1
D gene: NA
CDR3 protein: CASSRAGVRDEQYF
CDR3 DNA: TGCGCCAGCAGCCGAGCAGGGGTCAGGGACGAGCAGTACTTC

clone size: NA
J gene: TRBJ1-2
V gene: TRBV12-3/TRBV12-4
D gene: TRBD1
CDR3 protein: CASRWTGDYGYTF
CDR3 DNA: TGTGCCAGCAGGTGGACAGGGGACTATGGCTACACCTTC

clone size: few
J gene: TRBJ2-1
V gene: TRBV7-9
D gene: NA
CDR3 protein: CASSLPYRLGNEQFF
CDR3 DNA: TGTGCCAGCAGCTTACCATATCGCCTCGGCAATGAGCAGTTCTTC

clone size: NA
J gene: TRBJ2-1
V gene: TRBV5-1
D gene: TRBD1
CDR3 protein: CASSLTGGPYNEQFF
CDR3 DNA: TGCGCCAGCAGCTTAACAGGGGGCCCCTACAATGAGCAGTTCTTC

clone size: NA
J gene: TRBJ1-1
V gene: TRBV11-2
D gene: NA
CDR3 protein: CASSLDIGLGSGDTEAFF
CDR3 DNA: TGTGCCAGCAGCTTAGATATTGGGTTGGGTAGCGGGGACACTGAAGCTTTCTTT

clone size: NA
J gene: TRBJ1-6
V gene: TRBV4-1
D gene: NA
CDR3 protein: CASSQEITGDSPLHF
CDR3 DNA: TGCGCCAGCAGCCAAGAGATTACGGGGGATTCACCCCTCCACTTT

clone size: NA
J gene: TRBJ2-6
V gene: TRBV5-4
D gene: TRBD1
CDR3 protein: CASSLALGQGARGANVLTF
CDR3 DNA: TGTGCCAGCAGCTTGGCTCTTGGACAGGGGGCGAGAGGGGCCAACGTCCTGACTTTC

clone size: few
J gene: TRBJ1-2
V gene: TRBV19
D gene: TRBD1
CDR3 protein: CASSRIEGARGYGYTF
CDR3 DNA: TGTGCCAGTAGTCGGATTGAGGGGGCGCGCGGATATGGCTACACCTTC

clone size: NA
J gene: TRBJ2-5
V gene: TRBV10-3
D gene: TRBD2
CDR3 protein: CAISVLAGYQETQYF
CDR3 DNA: TGTGCCATCAGTGTCCTAGCGGGATACCAAGAGACCCAGTACTTC

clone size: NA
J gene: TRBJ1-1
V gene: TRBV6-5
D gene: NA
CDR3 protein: CASGGSAREAFF
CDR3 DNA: TGTGCCAGCGGGGGGAGCGCTCGTGAAGCTTTCTTT

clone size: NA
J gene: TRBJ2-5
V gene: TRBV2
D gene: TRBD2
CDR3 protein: CASSERSGRGETQYF
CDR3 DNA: TGTGCCAGCAGTGAGCGTAGCGGGAGAGGTGAGACCCAGTACTTC

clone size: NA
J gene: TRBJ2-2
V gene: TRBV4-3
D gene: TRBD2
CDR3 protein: CASSQRNAGVDTGELFF
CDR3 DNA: TGCGCCAGCAGCCAAAGGAACGCGGGAGTAGACACCGGGGAGCTGTTTTTT

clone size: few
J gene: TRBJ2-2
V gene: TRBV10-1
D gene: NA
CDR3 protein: CASKAGVNTGELFF
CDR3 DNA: TGCGCCAGCAAGGCAGGGGTTAATACCGGGGAGCTGTTTTTT

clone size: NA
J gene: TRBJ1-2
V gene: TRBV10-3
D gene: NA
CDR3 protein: CAISESGQLYYGYTF
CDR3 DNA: TGTGCCATCAGTGAGTCAGGACAGCTCTACTATGGCTACACCTTC

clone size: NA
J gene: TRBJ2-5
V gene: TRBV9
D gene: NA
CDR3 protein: CASSVAEETQYF
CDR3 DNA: TGTGCCAGCAGCGTAGCTGAGGAGACCCAGTACTTC

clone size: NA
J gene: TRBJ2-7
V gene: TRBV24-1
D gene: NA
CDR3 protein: CATSEGRVDYEQYF
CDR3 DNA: TGTGCCACCAGTGAGGGGCGTGTGGACTACGAGCAGTACTTC

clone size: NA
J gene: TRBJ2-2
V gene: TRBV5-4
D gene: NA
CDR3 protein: CASSPGGAFGTGELFF
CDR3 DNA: TGTGCCAGCAGCCCGGGTGGAGCATTTGGGACCGGGGAGCTGTTTTTT

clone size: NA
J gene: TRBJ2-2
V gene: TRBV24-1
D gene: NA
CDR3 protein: CATSFAAGTNGELFF
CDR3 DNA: TGTGCCACCAGTTTTGCCGCAGGGACAAACGGGGAGCTGTTTTTT

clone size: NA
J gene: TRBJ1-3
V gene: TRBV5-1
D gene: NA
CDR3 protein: CASRLGQGPTIYF
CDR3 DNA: TGCGCCAGCAGGCTCGGTCAGGGTCCCACCATATATTTT

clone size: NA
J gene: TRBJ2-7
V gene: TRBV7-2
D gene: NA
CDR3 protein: CASSLGSRIIYEQYF
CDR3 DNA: TGTGCCAGCAGCTTAGGTAGCAGAATAATCTACGAGCAGTACTTC

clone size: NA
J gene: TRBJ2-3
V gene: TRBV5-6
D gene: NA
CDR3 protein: CASSLPLYRDTQYF
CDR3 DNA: TGTGCCAGCAGCTTGCCCCTATACAGGGATACGCAGTATTTT

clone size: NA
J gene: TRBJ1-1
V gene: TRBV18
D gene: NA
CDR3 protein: CASSQGQVNTEAFF
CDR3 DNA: TGTGCCAGCTCTCAGGGACAAGTAAACACTGAAGCTTTCTTT

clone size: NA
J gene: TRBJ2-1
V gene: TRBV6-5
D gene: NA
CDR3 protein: CASSSRSGGSYNEQFF
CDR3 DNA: TGTGCCAGCAGTTCACGTTCCGGGGGCTCCTACAATGAGCAGTTCTTC

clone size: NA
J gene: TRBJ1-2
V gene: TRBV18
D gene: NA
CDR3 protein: CASSPAPLSGAGNYGYTF
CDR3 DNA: TGTGCCAGCTCACCAGCCCCATTGTCCGGTGCGGGTAACTATGGCTACACCTTC

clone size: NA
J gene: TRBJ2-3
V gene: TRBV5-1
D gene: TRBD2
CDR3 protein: CASSLPEAGGPGGTSTDTQYF
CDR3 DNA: TGCGCCAGCAGCTTACCGGAAGCGGGGGGCCCTGGCGGTACTAGCACAGATACGCAGTATTTT

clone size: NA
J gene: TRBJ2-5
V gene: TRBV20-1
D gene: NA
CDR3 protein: CSPGQETQYF
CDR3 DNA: TGCAGCCCCGGTCAAGAGACCCAGTACTTC

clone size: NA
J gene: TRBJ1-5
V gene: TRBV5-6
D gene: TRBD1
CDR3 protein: CASSRDRGLNQPQHF
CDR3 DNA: TGTGCCAGCAGCAGGGACAGGGGGCTGAATCAGCCCCAGCATTTT

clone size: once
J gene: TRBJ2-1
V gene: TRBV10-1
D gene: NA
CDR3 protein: CASSESRKSVGEQFF
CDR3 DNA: TGCGCCAGCAGTGAGTCACGCAAGAGCGTAGGTGAGCAGTTCTTC

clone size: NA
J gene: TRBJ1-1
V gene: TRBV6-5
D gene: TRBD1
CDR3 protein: CASSKTGVNTEAFF
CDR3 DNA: TGTGCCAGCAGTAAGACAGGGGTGAACACTGAAGCTTTCTTT

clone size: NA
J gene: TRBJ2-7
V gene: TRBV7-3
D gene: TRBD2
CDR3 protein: CASSWTSGQEQYF
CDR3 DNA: TGTGCCAGCAGCTGGACTAGCGGGCAAGAGCAGTACTTC

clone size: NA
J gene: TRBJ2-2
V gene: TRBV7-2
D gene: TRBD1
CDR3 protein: CASSLYRGNTGELFF
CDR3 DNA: TGTGCCAGCAGCTTATACAGGGGGAACACCGGGGAGCTGTTTTTT

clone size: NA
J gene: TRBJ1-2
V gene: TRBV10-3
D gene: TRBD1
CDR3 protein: CAGHPTGVGGYTF
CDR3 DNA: TGTGCCGGTCACCCGACAGGGGTGGGGGGCTACACCTTC